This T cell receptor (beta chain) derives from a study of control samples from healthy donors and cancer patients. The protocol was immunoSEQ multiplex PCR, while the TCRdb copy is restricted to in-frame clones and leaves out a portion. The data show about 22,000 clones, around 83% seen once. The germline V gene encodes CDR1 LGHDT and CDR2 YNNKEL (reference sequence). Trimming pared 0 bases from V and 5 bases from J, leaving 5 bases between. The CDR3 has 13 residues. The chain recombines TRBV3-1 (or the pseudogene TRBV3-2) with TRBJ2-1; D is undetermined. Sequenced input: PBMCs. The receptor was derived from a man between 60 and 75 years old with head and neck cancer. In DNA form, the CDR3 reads TGTGCCAGCAGCCAAGATACCCACAATGAGCAGTTCTTC. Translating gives CASSQDTHNEQFF.